These 2 T cell receptor beta chains share one sample of origin, sequenced in a study of patients and donors after allogeneic stem cell transplantation. TCRdb reprocessed the RT-PCR reads via MiXCR and lists one record per CDR3 protein. This sample has over 150,000 distinct CDR3 sequences, with about 29% found just once. The source material was blood, either unsorted or a sorted T cell fraction (not recorded which). The source is a human donor who was either an allogeneic HSCT recipient or a stem cell or donor lymphocyte infusion donor (not recorded which). It is not recorded whose cells these are; they may come from a transplant donor.

The chain uses TRBV4-2 and TRBJ2-7; the D is unclear. Per germline, CDR1 LGHNA and CDR2 YNFKEQ. The CDR3 sequence is 15 residues long. Trimming removed 0 bases at V and 4 bases at J, with 13 bases between. The DNA for the CDR3 is TGTGCCAGCAGCCAAGATGAATACAGACCGTACGAGCAGTACTTC. Amino acids: CASSQDEYRPYEQYF.

The table lists this clonotype with a few counts. The chain has TRBV10-3 and TRBJ2-1, with 9 bases lining up with TRBD1. The CDR3 spans 13 residues. Germline trimming cut 8 bases from V and 6 bases from J; bases unmatched to any gene: 5. Looked up from germline, CDR1 is ENHRY and CDR2 is SYGVKD. The CDR3 protein is CAISGTGRNEQFF. As DNA, the CDR3 is TGTGCCATCTCCGGGACAGGGCGCAATGAGCAGTTCTTC.